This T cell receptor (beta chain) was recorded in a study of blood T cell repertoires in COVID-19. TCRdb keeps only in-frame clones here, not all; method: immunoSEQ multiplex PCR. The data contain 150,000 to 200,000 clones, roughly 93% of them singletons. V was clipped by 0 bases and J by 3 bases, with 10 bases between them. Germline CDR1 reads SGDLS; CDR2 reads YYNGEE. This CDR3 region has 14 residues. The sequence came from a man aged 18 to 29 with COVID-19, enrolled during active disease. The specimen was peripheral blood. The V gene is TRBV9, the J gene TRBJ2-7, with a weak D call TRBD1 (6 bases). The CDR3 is CASSVAGVGYEQYF. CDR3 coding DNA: TGTGCCAGCAGCGTAGCAGGGGTTGGCTACGAGCAGTACTTC.